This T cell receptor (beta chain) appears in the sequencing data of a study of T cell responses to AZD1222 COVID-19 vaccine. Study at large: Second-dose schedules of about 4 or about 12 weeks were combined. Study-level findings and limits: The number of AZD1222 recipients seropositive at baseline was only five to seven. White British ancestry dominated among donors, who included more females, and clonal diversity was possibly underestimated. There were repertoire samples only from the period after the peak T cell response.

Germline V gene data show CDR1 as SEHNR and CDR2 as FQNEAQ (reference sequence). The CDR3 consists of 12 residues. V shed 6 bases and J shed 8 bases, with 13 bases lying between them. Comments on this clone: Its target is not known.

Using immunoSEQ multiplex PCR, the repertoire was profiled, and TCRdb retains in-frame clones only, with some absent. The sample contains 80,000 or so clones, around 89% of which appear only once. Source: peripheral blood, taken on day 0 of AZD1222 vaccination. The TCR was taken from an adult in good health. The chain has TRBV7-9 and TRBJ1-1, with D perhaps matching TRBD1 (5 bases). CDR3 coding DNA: TGTGCCAGCAGACATAGGACATTCGAAGCTTTCTTT. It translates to CASRHRTFEAFF.